This T cell receptor (beta chain) originates from a study of PD-L1 blockade in urothelial cancer. On the study more broadly: Most of the 29 patients were men who had bladder-origin urothelial cancer.

Time point noted: peripheral blood 6 weeks after treatment start. On this clone: Its target is unknown.

V gave up 5 bases and J gave up 1 base; unmatched junction bases: 2. There are 14 residues in the CDR3. CDR1 and CDR2 from the germline V gene are KGHSH and LQKENI. Whole-study results and caveats: Clones that were tumor-associated expanded more in the blood of durable-benefit patients at 3 weeks.

Measured with immunoSEQ multiplex PCR; TCRdb has only the in-frame clones, and not every one. The sample records 100,000 to 150,000 clones, 86% being singletons. The TCR originated in a man aged 45-60 years with urothelial cancer. The V gene is TRBV18, the J gene TRBJ1-5; 7 positions agree with TRBD1. Sequenced material: PBMCs, taken around atezolizumab (anti-PD-L1) treatment. CDR3 bases: TGTGCCAGCTCATGGGGACAGAGCAATCAGCCCCAGCATTTT. Translation gives CASSWGQSNQPQHF.